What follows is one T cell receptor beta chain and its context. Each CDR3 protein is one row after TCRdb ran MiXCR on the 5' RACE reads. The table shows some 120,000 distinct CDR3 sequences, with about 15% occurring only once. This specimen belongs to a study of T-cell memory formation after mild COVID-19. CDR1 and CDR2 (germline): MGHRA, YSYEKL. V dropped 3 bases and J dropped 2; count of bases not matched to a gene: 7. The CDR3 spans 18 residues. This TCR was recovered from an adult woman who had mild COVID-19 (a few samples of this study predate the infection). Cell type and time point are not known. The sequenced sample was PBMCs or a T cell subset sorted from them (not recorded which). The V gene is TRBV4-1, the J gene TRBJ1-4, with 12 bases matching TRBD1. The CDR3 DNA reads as TGCGCCAGCAGCCACTATGGGGGACAGGGGGCGACTAATGAAAAACTGTTTTTT. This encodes CASSHYGGQGATNEKLFF.